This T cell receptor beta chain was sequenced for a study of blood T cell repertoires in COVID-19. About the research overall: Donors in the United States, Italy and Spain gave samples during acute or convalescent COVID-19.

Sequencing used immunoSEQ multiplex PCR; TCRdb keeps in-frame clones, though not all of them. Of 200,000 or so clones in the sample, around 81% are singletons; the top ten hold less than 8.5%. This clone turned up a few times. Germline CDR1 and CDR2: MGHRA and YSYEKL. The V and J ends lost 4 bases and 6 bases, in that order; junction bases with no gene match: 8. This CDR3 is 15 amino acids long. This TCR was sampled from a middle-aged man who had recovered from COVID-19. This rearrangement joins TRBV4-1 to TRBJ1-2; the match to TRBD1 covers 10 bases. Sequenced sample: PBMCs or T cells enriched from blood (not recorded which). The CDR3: CASSRGTGTGDGYTF. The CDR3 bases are TGCGCCAGCAGCCGAGGCACGGGGACAGGGGATGGCTACACCTTC.